Below, one T cell receptor (beta chain) is given with its context. What it recognizes is unknown. Germline CDR1 and CDR2: MNHEY and SVGEGT. This CDR3 is 14 amino acids long. Trimming stripped 7 bases from V and 7 bases from J, with 14 bases between. The sample comes from a study of T-cell memory formation after mild COVID-19. In the study overall: The study found TCR clusters largely donor specific.

Each CDR3 protein is one row after TCRdb ran MiXCR on the 5' RACE reads. The sample carries 300,000 to 350,000 distinct CDR3 sequences, roughly an eighth recorded once. Findings and limits, study-wide: For second-wave clones that peaked at day 37, SARS-CoV-2 specificity went unverified.

The sequence was obtained from a man aged 18 to 29 who had mild COVID-19 (a few samples of this study predate the infection). Cell type and time point are not known. This chain links TRBV6-2 or TRBV6-3 with TRBJ1-6; perhaps TRBD1 as D (5 bases). Sequencing input: PBMCs or a T cell subset sorted from them (not recorded which). CDR3 in DNA: TGTGCCAGCACCACGGGGCGGTGGAATTCACCCCTCCACTTT. Protein sequence: CASTTGRWNSPLHF.